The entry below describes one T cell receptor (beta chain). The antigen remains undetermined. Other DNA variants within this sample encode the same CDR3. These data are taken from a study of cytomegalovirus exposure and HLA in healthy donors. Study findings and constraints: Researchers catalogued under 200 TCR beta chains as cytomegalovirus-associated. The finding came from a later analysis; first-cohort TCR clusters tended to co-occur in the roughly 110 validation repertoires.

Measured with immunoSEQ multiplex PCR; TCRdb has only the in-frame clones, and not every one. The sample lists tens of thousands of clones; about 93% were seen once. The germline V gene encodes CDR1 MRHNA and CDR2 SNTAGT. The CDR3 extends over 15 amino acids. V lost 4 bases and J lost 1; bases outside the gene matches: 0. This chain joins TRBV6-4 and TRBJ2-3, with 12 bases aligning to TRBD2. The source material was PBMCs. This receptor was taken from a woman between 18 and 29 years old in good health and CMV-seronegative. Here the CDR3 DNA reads TGTGCCAGCAGTGGGACTAGCGGGGGCACAGATACGCAGTATTTT. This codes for CASSGTSGGTDTQYF.